The 27 T cell receptor beta chains in this list originate from one sample, sequenced in a study of T-cell reconstitution after alpha-beta-depleted transplantation in children. The authors prepared the TCRbeta library with unique molecular identifiers. TCRdb independently ran MiXCR on the PCR reads; one entry per CDR3 protein. The data hold approximately 240,000 distinct CDR3 sequences, with 7.5% to 10% observed a single time. The specimen comprised PBMCs from the stem cell graft donor, sampled from the stem cell graft. The receptors derive from a human donor who donated a stem cell graft to a child with SCID.

This clonotype was counted ten times or more. This chain links TRBV5-1 with TRBJ2-3, with D unresolved. CDR3 length: 15 residues. From germline, CDR1 is SGHRS and CDR2 YFSETQ. V was cut by 0 bases and J by 1 base, with 9 bases left in between. The CDR3 DNA sequence: TGCGCCAGCAGCTTGGGTAGCAGTCGCACAGATACGCAGTATTTT. This codes for CASSLGSSRTDTQYF. The full variable domain, in which reference TRBV5-1 and TRBJ2-3 provide the parts outside the CDR3, is KAGVTQTPRYLIKTRGQQVTLSCSPISGHRSVSWYQQTPGQGLQFLFEYFSETQRNKGNFPGRFSGRQFSNSRSEMNVSTLELGDSALYLCASSLGSSRTDTQYFGPGTRLTVL.

Many counts were recorded for this clonotype. This chain uses TRBV10-2 with TRBJ2-2; 11 positions match TRBD2. The CDR3 length is 18 residues. V shed 6 bases, J shed 0 bases, and the junction held 9 bases outside the gene matches. Germline V gene sequence: CDR1 WSHSY, CDR2 SAAADI. The CDR3 here is CASSTVLAGGANTGELFF. The CDR3 DNA follows: TGCGCCAGCAGCACTGTTCTAGCGGGGGGTGCGAACACCGGGGAGCTGTTTTTT.

This clonotype appeared many times. This rearrangement joins TRBV19 to TRBJ2-1; D gene unclear. V was shortened by 0 bases and J by 1 base, with 4 bases between the two germline ends. Per the germline V gene, CDR1 is LNHDA and CDR2 is SQIVND (reference sequence). The CDR3 has 14 residues. The CDR3 spells CASSIEGSYNEQFF. The CDR3 DNA is TGTGCCAGTAGTATAGAGGGGTCCTACAATGAGCAGTTCTTC. Combining the CDR3 with reference TRBV19 and TRBJ2-1 gives the whole variable domain DGGITQSPKYLFRKEGQNVTLSCEQNLNHDAMYWYRQDPGQGLRLIYYSQIVNDFQKGDIAEGYSVSREKKESFPLTVTSAQKNPTAFYLCASSIEGSYNEQFFGPGTRLTVL.

In this sample, this clonotype turned up many times. This chain joins TRBV28 and TRBJ2-7, with TRBD2 matching over 7 bases. V lost 2 bases and J lost 3; bases outside the gene matches: 7. CDR3 length: 15 residues. From germline, CDR1 is MDHEN and CDR2 SYDVKM. The CDR3 sequence: CASSLVGGDRYEQYF. The CDR3 DNA reads as TGTGCCAGCAGTTTAGTTGGGGGGGACCGCTACGAGCAGTACTTC.

This clonotype was seen ten or more times. The J gene is TRBJ2-5, the V gene TRBV27; TRBD1 is a possible D gene (6 bases). The germline gives CDR1 MNHEY, CDR2 SMNVEV (reference sequence). This CDR3 region has 15 residues. The germline V and J ends were trimmed by 1 base and 4 bases, with 13 bases remaining between them. For the CDR3, the DNA is TGTGCCAGCAGTTTATATTCGGCAGGGGCAGAGACCCAGTACTTC. Its translation is CASSLYSAGAETQYF.

This clonotype was seen many times. Written as DNA, the CDR3 is TGCGCCAGCAGCCCCGACGCCTCTGGAAACACCATATATTTT. It yields the protein CASSPDASGNTIYF. The chain links TRBV5-1 to TRBJ1-3; D remains unclear. V was clipped by 4 bases and J by 0 bases, with 8 bases between them. From germline, CDR1 is SGHRS and CDR2 YFSETQ. The CDR3 runs to 14 residues.

This clonotype was seen repeatedly, ten times or more. The V call is TRBV4-3, the J call TRBJ2-3; 9 bases agree with TRBD2. The V gene's germline CDR1 is LGHNA and CDR2 YSLEER. Trimming cost V 2 bases and J 7 bases; bases outside gene matches: 10. The CDR3 spans 16 residues. The CDR3 DNA reads TGCGCCAGCAGCCAACTGGCGGGGGGGCCTCGGAATACGCAGTATTTT. This translates into CASSQLAGGPRNTQYF.

Ten or more counts support this clonotype. CDR3 region: CSAWTVIDTEAFF. DNA of the CDR3: TGCAGCGCTTGGACAGTCATCGACACTGAAGCTTTCTTT. The chain combines TRBV29-1 with TRBJ1-1; tentatively, D is TRBD1 (6 bases). Germline V CDR1 and CDR2: SQVTM, ANQGSEA. The CDR3 has 13 residues. Trimming cost V 7 bases and J 3 bases, with 15 bases left between them.

This chain links TRBV29-1 with TRBJ2-2; D possibly uses TRBD1 or TRBD2 (6 bases each). Germline CDR1 is SQVTM and CDR2 is ANQGSEA. This CDR3 comprises 14 residues. Trimming removed 7 bases from V and 0 bases from J, with 12 bases in between. Here the CDR3 reads CSARGRTNTGELFF. CDR3 DNA: TGCAGCGCGAGGGGGAGGACGAACACCGGGGAGCTGTTTTTT.

This clonotype was counted many times. The chain employs TRBV5-1 and TRBJ2-2, with 9 bases identical to TRBD2. CDR1 and CDR2 from the germline V gene are SGHRS and YFSETQ. The V gene end was trimmed by 2 bases and the J gene end by 4 bases; junction bases not matched to a gene: 3. This CDR3 contains 15 residues. Written as DNA, the CDR3 is TGCGCCAGCAGCTTCCTAGCGGGGAGCACCGGGGAGCTGTTTTTT. Encoded protein: CASSFLAGSTGELFF.

This clonotype was counted many times. The genes are TRBV7-3 and TRBJ2-1; possible D gene TRBD2, 6 bases. Deletions cut 5 bases from V and 8 bases from J, with 25 bases between. CDR3 size: 17 residues. From germline, CDR1 is SGHTA and CDR2 FQGTGA. The CDR3, as DNA: TGTGCCAGCAGCCCCACCGGGAGAACTATGGCGGGTCATGAGCAGTTCTTC. Its translation: CASSPTGRTMAGHEQFF.

This clonotype occurred many times. The chain joins TRBV7-9 to TRBJ1-3; D is possibly TRBD1 (6 bases). This CDR3 comprises 15 residues. The V and J ends lost 5 bases and 0 bases respectively, with 11 bases between them. CDR1 SEHNR and CDR2 FQNEAQ come from the germline V gene (reference sequence). CDR3 residues: CASSSGQSSGNTIYF. The CDR3 bases are TGTGCCAGCAGCAGCGGACAGAGCTCTGGAAACACCATATATTTT.

The table lists this clonotype with many counts. The rearrangement joins TRBV24-1 to TRBJ2-4; no definite D call. V was cut by 5 bases and J by 7 bases, with 14 bases left in between. Germline V gene sequence: CDR1 KGHDR, CDR2 SFDVKD. The CDR3 is made up of 14 amino acids. The CDR3 loop is CATSGHPITNIQYF. CDR3 nucleotides: TGTGCCACCAGTGGTCACCCGATCACTAACATTCAGTACTTC.

In this sample, this clonotype turned up many times. The V call is TRBV18, the J call TRBJ1-2; D remains unclear. The length of the CDR3 is 13 residues. Germline lookup yields CDR1 KGHSH and CDR2 LQKENI. V was clipped by 3 bases and J by 5 bases, with 10 bases between them. DNA for the CDR3: TGTGCCAGCTCACCGGAGGGTGTTTATGGCTACACCTTC. This codes for CASSPEGVYGYTF.

This clonotype was seen many times. The chain combines TRBV19 with TRBJ1-1; 10 nucleotides match TRBD1. With 4 bases clipped from V and 1 base from J, the junction kept 6 bases outside the gene matches. This CDR3 has 16 residues. Germline V gene lookup returns CDR1 LNHDA and CDR2 SQIVND (reference sequence). The CDR3: CASSTRTGGGNTEAFF. The CDR3 bases are TGTGCCAGTAGTACCCGGACAGGGGGAGGGAACACTGAAGCTTTCTTT.

This clonotype was seen many times. The chain uses TRBV6-5 and TRBJ2-5, with D possibly being TRBD1 (6 bases). V dropped 6 bases and J dropped 4 bases, with 6 bases sitting between them. Germline CDR1 reads MNHEY; CDR2 reads SVGAGI. The CDR3 runs to 11 residues. This chain's CDR3 is CASRGGETQYF. CDR3 sequence (DNA): TGTGCCAGCAGAGGGGGAGAGACCCAGTACTTC.

This clonotype has just a few counts. This chain uses TRBV5-1 with TRBJ2-3; D uncertain. This CDR3 is 15 amino acids long. Between the trimmed V and J ends, which lost 1 base and 0 bases, there was a span of 9 bases. Germline V gene data show CDR1 as SGHRS and CDR2 as YFSETQ. The CDR3 nucleotides read TGCGCCAGCAGCTTGTCCCAGGACAGCACAGATACGCAGTATTTT. Amino acid sequence: CASSLSQDSTDTQYF.

The table lists this clonotype with many counts. The chain couples TRBV20-1 to TRBJ1-4; D not certain. The CDR3 is made up of 12 amino acids. Germline values: CDR1 DFQATT, CDR2 SNEGSKA (reference sequence). Between the trimmed V and J ends, which lost 5 bases and 13 bases, there was a span of 17 bases. CDR3 DNA sequence: TGCAGTGCTCCCTCGGACCGGGGAGGACTGTTTTTT. It codes for CSAPSDRGGLFF.

The chain combines TRBV30 with TRBJ2-7; 7 bases agree with TRBD1. CDR1 and CDR2 (germline): GTSNPN, SVGIG (reference sequence). The CDR3 extends over 15 amino acids. Germline trimming cut 0 bases from V and 2 bases from J; bases unmatched to any gene: 7. CDR3 sequence (DNA): TGTGCCTGGAGTGTCGGGTTCGGACAGGCCTACGAGCAGTACTTC. Protein sequence: CAWSVGFGQAYEQYF.

This clonotype was recorded at least ten times. The chain is built from TRBV18 and TRBJ2-3; possible D gene TRBD2, 5 bases. Looked up from germline, CDR1 is KGHSH and CDR2 is LQKENI. The CDR3 runs to 15 residues. Trimming shortened V by 0 bases and J by 1 base, and 8 bases separated the two germline ends. The CDR3: CASSPPGLRTDTQYF. CDR3 coding DNA: TGTGCCAGCTCACCACCCGGACTCCGCACAGATACGCAGTATTTT. Drawing the rest from reference TRBV18 and TRBJ2-3, the complete variable domain is NAGVMQNPRHLVRRRGQEARLRCSPMKGHSHVYWYRQLPEEGLKFMVYLQKENIIDESGMPKERFSAEFPKEGPSILRIQQVVRGDSAAYFCASSPPGLRTDTQYFGPGTRLTVL.

Remarks on this clonotype: Given a much more abundant clone one base away, this may be a read error. The chain links TRBV9 to TRBJ2-5, with TRBD1 as a possible D gene (5 bases). The CDR3 has 15 amino acids. The germline gives CDR1 SGDLS, CDR2 YYNGEE. Trimming stripped 3 bases from V and 1 base from J, with 13 bases between. The CDR3 DNA reads TGTGCCAGCAGCGGTTCAGGGCAGACCCAAGAGACCCAGTACTTC. Encoded protein: CASSGSGQTQETQYF. Filled out from reference TRBV9 and TRBJ2-5, the complete variable domain reads DSGVTQTPKHLITATGQRVTLRCSPRSGDLSVYWYQQSLDQGLQFLIQYYNGEERAKGNILERFSAQQFPDLHSELNLSSLELGDSALYFCASSGSGQTQETQYFGPGTRLLVL.

This clonotype was seen ten or more times. The CDR3 sequence is CASSVGHRGAYGYTF. In DNA form, the CDR3 reads TGTGCCAGCAGCGTAGGTCACAGGGGGGCCTATGGCTACACCTTC. This rearrangement joins TRBV9 to TRBJ1-2, with TRBD1 matching 8 bases. Losses at the gene ends were 0 bases for V and 4 bases for J; bases not matched to a gene: 5. The CDR3 has 15 residues. Per germline, CDR1 SGDLS and CDR2 YYNGEE.

There are a few counts of this clonotype. The genes are TRBV18 and TRBJ2-5, with unresolved D. CDR3 length: 14 amino acids. Germline CDR1 reads KGHSH; CDR2 reads LQKENI. V lost 2 bases, J lost 3 bases, and 10 bases lay in between. This CDR3 is CASSPVRTKETQYF. CDR3 in DNA: TGTGCCAGCTCACCAGTCCGGACCAAAGAGACCCAGTACTTC.

This clonotype was recorded at least ten times. The chain carries TRBV5-1 and TRBJ1-3, with D perhaps matching TRBD1 (6 bases). The V gene's germline CDR1 is SGHRS and CDR2 YFSETQ. The length of the CDR3 is 16 residues. V was shortened by 2 bases and J by 0 bases, with 12 bases between the two germline ends. DNA for the CDR3: TGCGCCAGCAGCTTCACACAGGGCCTCTCTGGAAACACCATATATTTT. Protein product: CASSFTQGLSGNTIYF.

The chain combines TRBV7-2 with TRBJ1-4, with a weak D call TRBD1 (5 bases). The length of the CDR3 is 12 residues. V was clipped by 2 bases and J by 14 bases, with 12 bases between them. Germline assignment: CDR1 SGHTA and CDR2 FQGNSA. The CDR3 region has the DNA TGTGCCAGCAGCTTAATAGGACATGGGCTGTTTTTT. It specifies CASSLIGHGLFF.

This clonotype has ten or more counts. V gene TRBV10-3 combines with J gene TRBJ2-3; 9 bases agree with TRBD2. The CDR3 is made up of 18 amino acids. J was trimmed by 5 bases and V by 6 bases; bases with no gene match: 18. Per germline, CDR1 ENHRY and CDR2 SYGVKD. This CDR3 is CAISPPGLAPQQGDTQYF. The DNA of the CDR3 is TGTGCCATCAGCCCCCCGGGACTAGCCCCGCAACAGGGAGATACGCAGTATTTT.

This clonotype has more than one count but fewer than ten. A clone one base away is much larger, so this may be a read error. V usage is TRBV24-1 and J usage is TRBJ2-1; 9 bases are shared with TRBD1. V lost 4 bases to trimming and J lost 6 bases; unmatched junction nucleotides: 6. Germline assignment: CDR1 KGHDR and CDR2 SFDVKD. The CDR3 is 15 residues long. Here the CDR3 DNA reads TGTGCCACCAGTGACACCGGGACAGGGTCCAATGAGCAGTTCTTC. Protein: CATSDTGTGSNEQFF.